The entry that follows covers one T cell receptor (beta chain) sequence. This sample was taken from a study of brain metastases from non-small cell lung cancer. V was clipped by 6 bases and J by 3 bases, with 14 bases between them. The CDR3 loop spans 14 amino acids. CDR1 is MNHEY and CDR2 is SVGAGI in the germline V gene. Assay: immunoSEQ multiplex PCR; the TCRdb copy retains only in-frame clones and omits some. Among some 970 clones listed, around 90% were seen once. The sample taken for sequencing was primary lung tumor tissue. The J gene is TRBJ1-2, the V gene TRBV6-5, with no clear D. The TCR comes from a donor aged 40 or over with non-small cell lung cancer. As DNA, the CDR3 is TGTGCCAGCAGGGACGGCTCCTCTTACTATGGCTACACCTTC. This gives the protein CASRDGSSYYGYTF.